These T cell receptor beta chains were read from a single sample in a study of neurological immune-mediated disorders. TCRdb analysed the 5' RACE reads with MiXCR anew, one entry per CDR3 protein. Seen here are about 59,000 distinct CDR3 sequences, around 3.6% observed once, and the top ten hold about 3%. The sequenced sample consisted of PBMCs. These receptor sequences come from a woman younger than 45 with multiple sclerosis. Both conserved end residues are part of each CDR3. D genes are given only for firm matches. The listing skips clone size in some rows; elsewhere it reads once, few, many or a size class.

clone_size d_call j_call v_call cdr3_nt cdr3_aa
many TRBD1 TRBJ1-1 TRBV5-1 TGCGCCAGTAGCTTCACAGGGGATTGGGCTTTCTTT CASSFTGDWAFF
many . TRBJ2-7 TRBV14 TGTGCCAGCAGCGCACCACCGGGGGCCACGGGTTCCTACGAGCAGTACTTC CASSAPPGATGSYEQYF
many . TRBJ1-5 TRBV5-1 TGCGCCAGCAGCTTGGGGGAACGGGATAATCAGCCCCAGCATTTT CASSLGERDNQPQHF
many . TRBJ2-7 TRBV12-3/TRBV12-4 TGTGCCAGCAGTTTTAGGCCCTACAGCCACGAGCAGTACTTC CASSFRPYSHEQYF
many TRBD2 TRBJ2-3 TRBV12-3/TRBV12-4 TGTGCCAGCAGGTCTAGCGGGAGGCCAGATACGCAGTATTTT CASRSSGRPDTQYF
many . TRBJ1-1 TRBV3-1 TGTGCCAGCAGCCAAGCCATTGGGGGCACTGAAGCTTTCTTT CASSQAIGGTEAFF
many . TRBJ1-5 TRBV4-1 TGCGCCAGCAGCCAAGATACGTTCGGACAGAATCAGCCCCAGCATTTT CASSQDTFGQNQPQHF
many . TRBJ2-4 TRBV4-1 TGCGCCAGCAGCCCTAAAGCAGGGGATAAAAACATTCAGTACTTC CASSPKAGDKNIQYF
many TRBD1 TRBJ1-5 TRBV3-1 TGTGCCAGCAGCCAAGGCAGGGGGGCAGGACGAACTAATCAGCCCCAGCATTTT CASSQGRGAGRTNQPQHF
many TRBD2 TRBJ2-1 TRBV20-1 TGCAGTGCTAGGTTGCCGGGAGGTAACTACAATGAGCAGTTCTTC CSARLPGGNYNEQFF
many . TRBJ1-1 TRBV5-4 TGTGCCAGCAGCAACGGAGGCGGGCGAACTGAAGCTTTCTTT CASSNGGGRTEAFF
many . TRBJ2-2 TRBV5-1 TGCGCCAGCAGCTTGCTCACAGGGACCGGGGAGCTGTTTTTT CASSLLTGTGELFF
many TRBD1 TRBJ1-1 TRBV5-1 TGCGCCAGCAGCTTATCTGGGGACAGGAACACTGAAGCTTTCTTT CASSLSGDRNTEAFF
. . TRBJ2-3 TRBV20-1 TGCAGTGCTAGAGATCGCGGGACTTGGACAGATACGCAGTATTTT CSARDRGTWTDTQYF
many . TRBJ2-7 TRBV21-1 TGTGCCAGCAGCAATTCAAAAGTCCCCCTCTACGAGCAGTACTTC CASSNSKVPLYEQYF
many . TRBJ1-2 TRBV20-1 TGCAGTGGCGAACAGGGCGCTGGCTACACCTTC CSGEQGAGYTF
many TRBD2 TRBJ2-7 TRBV20-1 TGCAGTGCTAGATATGGTCGCGGGGGTTACGAGCAGTACTTC CSARYGRGGYEQYF
many . TRBJ2-2 TRBV3-1 TGTGCCAGCAGCCCCGGGACAAGCAGCGGGGAGCTGTTTTTT CASSPGTSSGELFF